This T cell receptor beta chain was found in a study of shared clonotypes between healthy human individuals. Study findings and constraints: Clonotype sharing among donors, it was expected, would be affected by sequencing depth.

In the authors' methods: Quality scores were absent from the junction-only immunoSEQ sequences, so filtering differed. Assay: immunoSEQ multiplex PCR; the TCRdb copy retains only in-frame clones and omits some. The DNA gave D and trimming, while V, J and clone size come from that table. The repertoire holds some 2,000,000 clones, with around 95% as singletons. Trimming took 5 bases from V and 3 from J; bases not matched to a gene: 8. There are 15 residues in the CDR3. CDR1 is SGHTA and CDR2 is FQGNSA in the germline V gene. The count of this clone is one. The antigen is not known. Adults of Caucasian background living in Nashville, Tennessee made up all donors. CD4+ cells underwent separation, giving CD45RA+ naive and CD45RA-negative memory subsets.

Sequenced material: naive CD4+ T cells sorted from blood. Noted subset: CD45RA+ positively selected. The receptor was isolated from a man aged 18 to 29 in good health. The chain has TRBV7-2 and TRBJ2-7; TRBD1 matches at 9 bases. DNA of the CDR3: TGTGCCAGCAGCAACGACAGGGGGGGATACTACGAGCAGTACTTC. It encodes CASSNDRGGYYEQYF.